This T cell receptor beta chain is from a study of T cell changes during pregnancy in multiple sclerosis. Produced via immunoSEQ multiplex PCR; TCRdb's table is partial and in-frame only. The table shows 20,000 to 25,000 clones, with around 81% occurring only once. Per germline, CDR1 MNHEY and CDR2 SVGAGI. The CDR3 length is 13 residues. The sequenced sample was CD8+ T cells from peripheral blood mononuclear cells, obtained in the first trimester of pregnancy. The chain recombines TRBV6-5 with TRBJ2-5; 9 nucleotides match TRBD1. The assigned J gene may be wrong: the sequence end matches TRBJ2-7 better. This clonotype was obtained from a female donor in good health, enrolled as a control in a pregnancy study. The CDR3 nucleotides read TGTGCCAGCAGTTCGGGACAGGGAAACGAGCAGTACTTC. Its translation is CASSSGQGNEQYF.